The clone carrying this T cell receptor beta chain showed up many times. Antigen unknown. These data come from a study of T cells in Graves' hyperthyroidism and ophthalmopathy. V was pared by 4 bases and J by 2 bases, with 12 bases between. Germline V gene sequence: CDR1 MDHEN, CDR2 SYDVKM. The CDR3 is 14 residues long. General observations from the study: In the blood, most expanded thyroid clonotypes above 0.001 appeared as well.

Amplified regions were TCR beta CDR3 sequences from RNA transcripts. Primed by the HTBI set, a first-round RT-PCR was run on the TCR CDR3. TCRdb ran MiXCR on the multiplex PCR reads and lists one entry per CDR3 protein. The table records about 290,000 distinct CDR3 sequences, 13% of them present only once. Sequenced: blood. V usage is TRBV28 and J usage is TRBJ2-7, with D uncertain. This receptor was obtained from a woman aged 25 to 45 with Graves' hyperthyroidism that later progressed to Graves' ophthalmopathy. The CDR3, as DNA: TGTGCCAGCAGTTCCGGGCAGGAAACCTACGAGCAGTACTTC. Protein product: CASSSGQETYEQYF. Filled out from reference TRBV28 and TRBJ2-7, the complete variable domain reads DVKVTQSSRYLVKRTGEKVFLECVQDMDHENMFWYRQDPGLGLRLIYFSYDVKMKEKGDIPEGYSVSREKKERFSLILESASTNQTSMYLCASSSGQETYEQYFGPGTRLTVT.